This T cell receptor (beta chain) is drawn from a study of control samples from healthy donors and cancer patients (TCRdb year 2020). Comment on this clone: Its antigen has not been determined. Base qualities are not provided; no much larger clone lies one nucleotide away.

The method behind the library was the immunoSEQ multiplex PCR assay. In TCRdb, the immuneACCESS table is reduced to in-frame sequences with V and J assigned. These tables do not hold every clone; where another copy was compared, an unresolved V gene accounts for under half, and the others remain unexplained. The sample table records some 100,000 clones; roughly 92% of these occur just once. The top ten clonotypes cover less than 3.5% of the sample. Inclusive of the bounding cysteine and phenylalanine, the CDR3 is 15 residues long. CDR3 DNA is the only sequence kept; it has 45 bases, read in frame from the first base. At the junction V is shortened by 7 bases and J by 9 bases; bases outside the gene matches: 15. CDR1 and CDR2 (SNHLY, FYNNEI) derive from the germline V gene.

The source of this sequence is a human donor in good health. The donor label of this sample is uncertain. Sequencing input: blood. The chain was built from TRBV2 and TRBJ2-1, with TRBD2 identical over 7 junction bases. The nucleotide sequence is TGTGCCAGCACCCCCAAGGCTAGCGGAACAATTGAGCAGTTCTTC. Its protein product is CASTPKASGTIEQFF.